This TCR beta chain was identified in a study of T cells after yellow fever vaccination. Study-level results: FACS-sorted repertoires could contain abundant clonotypes contaminating from the bulk population. The CD4 and CD8 compartments had a small share of their clonotypes in common.

Each CDR3 protein gets one entry after TCRdb re-called the 5' RACE reads with MiXCR. The table shows around 340,000 distinct CDR3 sequences, with roughly an eighth occurring only once. Regarding this clonotype: The antigen remains unidentified.

The CDR3 covers 12 residues. Germline assignment: CDR1 SGHKS and CDR2 YYEKEE (reference sequence). Trimming stripped 4 bases from V and 6 bases from J, with 7 bases between. V gene TRBV5-5 combines with J gene TRBJ2-2; the D is unclear. The clonotype comes from a man aged 18 to 30 who received the YFV17D yellow fever vaccine. Sequencing used CD4+ T cells sorted from PBMCs, obtained 15 days after the yellow fever booster vaccination. CDR3 nucleotide sequence: TGTGCCAGCAGCCCCCACGCCGGGGAGCTGTTTTTT. It translates to CASSPHAGELFF.